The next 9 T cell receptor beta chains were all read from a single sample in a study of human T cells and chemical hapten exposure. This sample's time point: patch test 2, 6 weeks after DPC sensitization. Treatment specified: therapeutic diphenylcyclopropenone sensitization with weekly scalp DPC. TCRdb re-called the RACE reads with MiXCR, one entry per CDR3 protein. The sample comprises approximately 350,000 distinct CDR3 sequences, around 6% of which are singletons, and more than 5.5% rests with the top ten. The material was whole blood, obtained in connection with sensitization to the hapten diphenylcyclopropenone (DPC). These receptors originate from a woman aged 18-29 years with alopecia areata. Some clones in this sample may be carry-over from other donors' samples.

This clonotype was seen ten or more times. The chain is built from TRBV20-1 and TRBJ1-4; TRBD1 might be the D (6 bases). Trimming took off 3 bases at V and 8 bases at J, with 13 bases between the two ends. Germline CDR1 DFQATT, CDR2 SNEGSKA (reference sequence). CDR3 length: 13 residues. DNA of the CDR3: TGCAGTGCTAGTGGGGCAGGGGTGGAAAAACTGTTTTTT. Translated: CSASGAGVEKLFF.

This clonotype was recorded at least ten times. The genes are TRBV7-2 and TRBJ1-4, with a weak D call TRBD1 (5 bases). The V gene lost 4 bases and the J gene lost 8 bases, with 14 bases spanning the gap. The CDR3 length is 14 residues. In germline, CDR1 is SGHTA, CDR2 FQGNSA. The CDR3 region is CASSSPGGGEKLFF. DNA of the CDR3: TGTGCCAGCAGCTCCCCCGGGGGTGGGGAAAAACTGTTTTTT.

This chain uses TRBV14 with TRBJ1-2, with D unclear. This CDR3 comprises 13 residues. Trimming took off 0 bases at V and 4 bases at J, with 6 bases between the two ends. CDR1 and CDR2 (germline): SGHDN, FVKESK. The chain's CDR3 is CASSQDISYGYTF. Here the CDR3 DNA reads TGTGCCAGCAGCCAAGATATCAGCTATGGCTACACCTTC. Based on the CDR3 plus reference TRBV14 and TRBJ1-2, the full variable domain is EAGVTQFPSHSVIEKGQTVTLRCDPISGHDNLYWYRRVMGKEIKFLLHFVKESKQDESGMPNNRFLAERTGGTYSTLKVQPAELEDSGVYFCASSQDISYGYTFGSGTRLTVV.

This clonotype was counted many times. The CDR3 nucleotides are TGTGCCAGCAGTGAAACCCTTTCGGGGACCACCACCCACGAGCAGTACTTC. Amino acid sequence: CASSETLSGTTTHEQYF. The chain has TRBV6-1 and TRBJ2-7; D may correspond to TRBD1 or TRBD2 (5 bases each). V was shortened by 2 bases and J by 5 bases, with 22 bases between the two germline ends. Germline CDR1 MNHNS, CDR2 SASEGT. The CDR3 runs 17 residues.

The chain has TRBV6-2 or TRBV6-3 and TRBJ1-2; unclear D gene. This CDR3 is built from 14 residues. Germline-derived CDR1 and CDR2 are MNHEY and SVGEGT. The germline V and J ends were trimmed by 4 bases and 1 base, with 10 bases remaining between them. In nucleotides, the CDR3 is TGTGCCAGCAGTTTCCCCCAGCGTAACTATGGCTACACCTTC. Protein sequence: CASSFPQRNYGYTF.

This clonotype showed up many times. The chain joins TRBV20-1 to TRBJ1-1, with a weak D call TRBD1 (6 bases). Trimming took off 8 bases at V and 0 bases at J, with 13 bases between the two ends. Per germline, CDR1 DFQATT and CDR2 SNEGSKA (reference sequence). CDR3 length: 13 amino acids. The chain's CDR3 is CSRSTGLNTEAFF. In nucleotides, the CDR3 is TGCAGTCGATCCACAGGGCTGAACACTGAAGCTTTCTTT.

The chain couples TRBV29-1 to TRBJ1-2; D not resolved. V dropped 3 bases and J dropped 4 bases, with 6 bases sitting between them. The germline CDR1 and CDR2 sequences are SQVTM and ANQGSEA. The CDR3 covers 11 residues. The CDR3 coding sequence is TGCAGCGTTGATTCTCTCTATGGCTACACCTTC. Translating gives CSVDSLYGYTF.

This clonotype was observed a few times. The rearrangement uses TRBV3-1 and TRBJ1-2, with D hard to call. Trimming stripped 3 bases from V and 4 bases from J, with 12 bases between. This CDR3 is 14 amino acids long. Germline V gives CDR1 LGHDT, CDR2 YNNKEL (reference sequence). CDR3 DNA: TGTGCCAGCAGCCACCGGCAAAACGCCTATGGCTACACCTTC. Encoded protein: CASSHRQNAYGYTF. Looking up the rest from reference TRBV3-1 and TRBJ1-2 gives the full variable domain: DTAVSQTPKYLVTQMGNDKSIKCEQNLGHDTMYWYKQDSKKFLKIMFSYNNKELIINETVPNRFSPKSPDKAHLNLHINSLELGDSAVYFCASSHRQNAYGYTFGSGTRLTVV.

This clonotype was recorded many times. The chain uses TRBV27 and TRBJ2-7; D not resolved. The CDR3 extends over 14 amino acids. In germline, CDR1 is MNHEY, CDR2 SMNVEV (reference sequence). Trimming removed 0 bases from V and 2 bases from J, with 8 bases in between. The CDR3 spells CASSLSRNAYEQYF. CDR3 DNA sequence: TGTGCCAGCAGTTTATCTAGAAACGCCTACGAGCAGTACTTC.